This record covers a single T cell receptor beta chain. Its antigen has not been determined. Within one base of it there is no much larger clone, and no base qualities were kept. This sample was taken from a study of blood T cell repertoires in COVID-19 (dated by TCRdb to 2020 to 2022). A note on the overall study: Samples from collaborators originated in the United States, Italy and Spain and spanned both the acute and convalescent phases of COVID-19. Where available, HLA class I and class II types were obtained from metadata supplied by the sample provider rather than from assay-based typing. The repertoires were released in a freely available public database intended as a resource for research on the immune response to SARS-CoV-2. The material from the prospective study consisted of cDNA or gDNA derived from T cells, B-cell-depleted T cells, or PBMCs. Samples came from the ongoing ImmuneRACE study (first 160 participants) plus 1,254 subjects from 6 global collaborators. Nearly every sample came with metadata listing a de-identified subject ID, COVID-19 status, age in years and sex. The dataset comprised deeply sampled blood TCRbeta repertoires from subjects exposed to, actively infected with, or recovered from COVID-19. Here is what the overall study found, with its caveats: How much clinical and demographic metadata was included differed by source and by participant, and the metadata was provided uncurated.

As encoded in the germline V gene (reference sequence), CDR1 is SEHNR while CDR2 is FQNEAQ. The germline V end is reduced by 8 bases and the J end by 8 bases; junction bases left unmatched: 11. The CDR3 starts with the cysteine, ends with the phenylalanine, and has 14 residues. The entry retains the CDR3 DNA only, 42 bases that are in frame from base 1. In Seattle, one collaborating source enrolled patients while the infection was active and tracked those patients longitudinally over the course of disease. The collaborating institutions used their own protocols to collect whole blood in K2EDTA tubes. For TCRbeta analysis, collaborators shipped samples as frozen whole blood, isolated PBMCs, or DNA extracted from either of those sample types. The immunoSEQ Assay, a bias-controlled multiplex PCR, was used to amplify TCRbeta CDR3 regions from genomic DNA. The paper's processing steps were these. Within the assay, amplification of reference gene primers was used to estimate how many nucleated cells each sample contained. To quantify the absolute abundance of each unique TCRbeta CDR3 rearrangement, sequence reads were collapsed and filtered. For each sample, productive Simpson clonality was calculated by taking the square root of Simpson's diversity index across productive rearrangements. TCRdb re-hosts the immuneACCESS table, in-frame sequences only. Its copies lack some clones; in the studies checked, an unresolved V gene accounts for under half of them, and the cause for the rest is not known. Clone size and the V and J calls come from that table; the DNA yielded D and trimming. The sample contains around 230,000 clones, around 85% of them found a single time. Jointly, the top ten make up roughly 4.6% of the sample.

The TCR was taken from a man aged 45-65 years with COVID-19, enrolled during active disease. Here the chain combines TRBV7-9 and TRBJ1-4; 7 nucleotides in the junction match TRBD1. Sequences were obtained from peripheral blood. The DNA reads as follows: TGTGCCAGCGGCCAGACAGGGTTGGAAGAAAAACTGTTTTTT. It encodes CASGQTGLEEKLFF.